This TCR beta chain comes out of a study of cytomegalovirus exposure and HLA in healthy donors. Overall study findings and caveats: Rates of TCR association differed by HLA locus in a later analysis, with DRB1 highest and HLA-C lowest.

CDR3 size: 18 residues. The junction had 11 bases not matched to a gene; V was cut back by 5 bases and J by 7 bases. Germline-derived CDR1 and CDR2 are SNHLY and FYNNEI. Amplification used 60 Vbeta primers and 13 Jbeta primers. The repertoire was sequenced with immunoSEQ multiplex PCR; TCRdb's copy has only in-frame clones and lacks some. The sample has roughly 180,000 clones; about four fifths are singletons. Worth noting for this clone: Antigen specificity is unknown.

The chain links TRBV2 to TRBJ2-1, with 16 bases fitting TRBD2. The receptor was derived from a woman aged 25 to 39 in good health and CMV-seronegative. Sequenced material: PBMCs. CDR3 coding DNA: TGTGCCAGCAGTCCGGGACTAGCGGGGGGGACACGTGGGAATGAGCAGTTCTTC. It yields the protein CASSPGLAGGTRGNEQFF.